These T cell receptor beta chains were read from a single sample in a study of blood T cell repertoires in COVID-19. Here immunoSEQ multiplex PCR was the method, and the copy in TCRdb shows in-frame clones only, minus some. The sample contains about 120,000 clones, roughly 86% of which appear only once. The sequencing input was peripheral blood. These receptors all stem from a man between 40 and 49 years old with acute or convalescent COVID-19. CDR3s include the opening cysteine and the closing phenylalanine or tryptophan. D genes are given only for firm matches. Size is omitted from some rows. Given values are once, few, many or a class for expanded clones.

CDR3nt	CDR3aa	abundance	d_gene	v_gene	j_gene
TGTGCCAGCAGCGCCGGCCAGGGTTACTCCTACGAGCAGTACTTC	CASSAGQGYSYEQYF	-	-	TRBV3-1/TRBV3-2	TRBJ2-7
TGTGCCAGCAGCTCGAAAGGGGGTGAATACGAGCAGTACTTC	CASSSKGGEYEQYF	-	-	TRBV5-6	TRBJ2-7
TGCGCCAGCAGCCAGCTAGCGGTTGGCACAGATACGCAGTATTTT	CASSQLAVGTDTQYF	once	TRBD2	TRBV4-3	TRBJ2-3
TGTGCCAGTAGACCGGGATCACCGTTTAACACTGAAGCTTTCTTT	CASRPGSPFNTEAFF	once	-	TRBV19	TRBJ1-1
TGTGCCAGCAGTTTATGGCGCGAGAACACTGAAGCTTTCTTT	CASSLWRENTEAFF	-	-	TRBV28	TRBJ1-1
TGTGCCAGCAGCACCACAGGGGATAGCAATCAGCCCCAGCATTTT	CASSTTGDSNQPQHF	-	TRBD1	TRBV9	TRBJ1-5
TGTGCCAGCAGTACAGGGTCCGACGAAAAACTGTTTTTT	CASSTGSDEKLFF	-	-	TRBV2	TRBJ1-4
TGCGCCAGCAGCCAAGATTTTCCTAGCGGGGGAGATACGCAGTATTTT	CASSQDFPSGGDTQYF	-	TRBD2	TRBV4-1	TRBJ2-3
TGTGCCAGCAGCCCGACAGAAAACACCATATATTTT	CASSPTENTIYF	-	-	TRBV7-2	TRBJ1-3
TGCGCCAGCAGCGCGGGGCCTCACAGGAACACCGGGGAGCTGTTTTTT	CASSAGPHRNTGELFF	-	-	TRBV5-1	TRBJ2-2
TGTGCCAGCAGCCTCGGGGGGTACTACAATGAGCAGTTCTTC	CASSLGGYYNEQFF	few	TRBD2	TRBV11-3	TRBJ2-1
TGTGCCAGCAGCCTGCAGGGTGGCACAGATACGCAGTATTTT	CASSLQGGTDTQYF	-	-	TRBV7-2	TRBJ2-3
TGTGCCAGCAGTACAGGGGTCACTGAAGCTTTCTTT	CASSTGVTEAFF	-	TRBD1	TRBV6-5	TRBJ1-1
TGCGCCAGCAGTGATCAGACAGGAGAAAATGAAAAACTGTTTTTT	CASSDQTGENEKLFF	-	-	TRBV10-1	TRBJ1-4
TGTGCCAGCAGCCAAGCTGGGACAGGTTCCTCTGGAAACACCATATATTTT	CASSQAGTGSSGNTIYF	few	TRBD1	TRBV4-2	TRBJ1-3
TGCAGTGCTAGTATGCAGGGGGCGCCCTCCTATGGCTACACCTTC	CSASMQGAPSYGYTF	-	TRBD1	TRBV20-1	TRBJ1-2
TGCGCCAGCAGCCACGGGACAGTCGAAAAACTGTTTTTT	CASSHGTVEKLFF	-	TRBD1	TRBV4-1	TRBJ1-4
TGTGCCATCAGTGAGTCTTTGGGGGCGACAGGAGCTGAAGCTTTCTTT	CAISESLGATGAEAFF	once	-	TRBV10-3	TRBJ1-1
TGTGCCAGCAGCTTAGAGGCAGGGCCTGGAAACACCATATATTTT	CASSLEAGPGNTIYF	-	-	TRBV7-9	TRBJ1-3
TGCGCCAGCAGCGAGGGACAGGGTAACGATGAGCAGTTCTTC	CASSEGQGNDEQFF	-	TRBD1	TRBV5-1	TRBJ2-1
TGTGCCAGCAGCGCCGAACAGGGGCGCATGCATGAGCAGTTCTTC	CASSAEQGRMHEQFF	-	TRBD1	TRBV7-2	TRBJ2-1
TGTGCCAGCAGTTACAGGAGGCGGTTCACCGGGGAGCTGTTTTTT	CASSYRRRFTGELFF	once	-	TRBV6-5	TRBJ2-2
TGTGCCAGCAGCTTAGTGTTAGAGCGCCGAGTCTCGGGAGAGACCCAGTACTTC	CASSLVLERRVSGETQYF	-	-	TRBV7-6	TRBJ2-5
TGTGCCAGCAGTTACTCAGGGGTGGGACAGCCCCAGCATTTT	CASSYSGVGQPQHF	-	-	TRBV6-5	TRBJ1-5
TGTGCCAGTAGTCCTAGGACAGGGGGCCACCGTGAAGCTTTCTTT	CASSPRTGGHREAFF	-	TRBD1	TRBV19	TRBJ1-1
TGTGCCAGCGGGTTAGGGGGGGCCAGCCCCCAGCATTTT	CASGLGGASPQHF	-	-	TRBV27	TRBJ1-5
TGTGCCAGTAGTACCGCCCCCGACTTCTATGGCTACACCTTC	CASSTAPDFYGYTF	-	-	TRBV19	TRBJ1-2
TGTGCCAGCAGTTCGGGCACTAGGGCTGAGCAGTACTTC	CASSSGTRAEQYF	-	-	TRBV12-3/TRBV12-4	TRBJ2-7
TGTGCCAGCAGTTCGACAGGGTACTATGGCTACACCTTC	CASSSTGYYGYTF	-	TRBD1	TRBV6-5	TRBJ1-2
TGTGCCAGCAGTTTATACGGACAGGGAAGCGGCACCATATATTTT	CASSLYGQGSGTIYF	-	TRBD1	TRBV27	TRBJ1-3
TGCGCCAGCAGCTTGGTAGGCGGACAGATGAGCTCCTACGAGCAGTACTTC	CASSLVGGQMSSYEQYF	-	-	TRBV5-1	TRBJ2-7
TGTGCCAGCAGTCCCGTTGGGGGGGAAGAAGCTTTCTTT	CASSPVGGEEAFF	once	-	TRBV6-5	TRBJ1-1
TGTGCCAGCAGTGAAGGGACTAGCGGGAGCTCTGGGGCCAACGTCCTGACTTTC	CASSEGTSGSSGANVLTF	-	TRBD2	TRBV6-1	TRBJ2-6
TGTGCCAGCAGTTACACTAGGGGGGGCACGGGCTGCACCTTC	CASSYTRGGTGCTF	-	-	TRBV6-5	TRBJ1-2
TGTGCCAGCAGTGAAGTTGGGACAGGGGGCGCCTATGGCTACACCTTC	CASSEVGTGGAYGYTF	few	TRBD1	TRBV6-1	TRBJ1-2
TGTGCCAGTAAACCGGGGTCCTATGGCTACACCTTC	CASKPGSYGYTF	-	-	TRBV19	TRBJ1-2
TGTGCCAGCAGAAAGGAGGGTGGCTACACCTTC	CASRKEGGYTF	-	-	TRBV12-3/TRBV12-4	TRBJ1-2
TGCAGCGTTGACACAGATTACAATGAGCAGTTCTTC	CSVDTDYNEQFF	-	-	TRBV29-1	TRBJ2-1
TGTGCCAGCAGACTCCCGGGACAGGGCCTTGGAAACACCATATATTTT	CASRLPGQGLGNTIYF	once	TRBD1	TRBV6-6	TRBJ1-3
TGTGCCAGCAGGCTCTCCGGGACTCCCGAGTACTTC	CASRLSGTPEYF	-	-	TRBV12-3/TRBV12-4	TRBJ2-5
TGTGCCAGCAGGCTAGGGACGGGACTAGAGCAGTTCTTC	CASRLGTGLEQFF	-	TRBD2	TRBV6-5	TRBJ2-1
TGTGCCAGTAAGGGGTTAAGCTACAATGAGCAGTTCTTC	CASKGLSYNEQFF	-	-	TRBV19	TRBJ2-1
TGTGCCAGCAGCCTCAAGACAGGGGCCATGAACACTGAAGCTTTCTTT	CASSLKTGAMNTEAFF	-	TRBD1	TRBV14	TRBJ1-1
TGTGCCAGCAGCGTAAGAGTAGGGAGGGAGACCCAGTACTTC	CASSVRVGRETQYF	-	-	TRBV9	TRBJ2-5
TGTGCCAGTGGGATCCGGGACAAAGGCTACACCTTC	CASGIRDKGYTF	-	-	TRBV19	TRBJ1-2
TGTGCCATCAGAACCGGGACAGAAGCTCACGAGCAGTACTTC	CAIRTGTEAHEQYF	-	TRBD1	TRBV10-3	TRBJ2-7
TGTGCCAGCAGTTTACTAACCGGGACACCGAACACTGAAGCTTTCTTT	CASSLLTGTPNTEAFF	-	-	TRBV2	TRBJ1-1
TGTGCCAGCAGAAGCGGAGGTGCCCCTAGCGAGCAGTACTTC	CASRSGGAPSEQYF	-	-	TRBV6-6	TRBJ2-7
TGTGCCTGGAGATTGCGAGGAGCGCGGAACACCATATATTTT	CAWRLRGARNTIYF	-	-	TRBV30	TRBJ1-3
TGTGCCAGCAGCGCGACTAGCGGGGGTGGCAATGAGCAGTTCTTC	CASSATSGGGNEQFF	-	TRBD2	TRBV9	TRBJ2-1
TGTGCCAGCAGCTCCCGAGCGGGAGGTTCCCTGAATGAGCAGTTCTTC	CASSSRAGGSLNEQFF	-	TRBD2	TRBV11-2	TRBJ2-1
TGTGCCAGCAGTTTGTCAGGGCTCTCCTACGAGCAGTACTTC	CASSLSGLSYEQYF	-	-	TRBV27	TRBJ2-7
TGCAGCGTTGAAAGGTGGCAGGGCATACTAGCGGAGACATACAATGAGCAGTTCTTC	CSVERWQGILAETYNEQFF	-	TRBD2	TRBV29-1	TRBJ2-1
TGTGCCGGCCGATTCCGAAAAGGACAGCAGCTAGCCAAAAACATTCAGTACTTC	CAGRFRKGQQLAKNIQYF	once	-	TRBV3-1/TRBV3-2	TRBJ2-4
TGTGCCAGCAGCCCTGGACTAGCGGGAGTCTACGAGCAGTACTTC	CASSPGLAGVYEQYF	-	TRBD2	TRBV3-1/TRBV3-2	TRBJ2-7
TGTGCCAGCAGCAACCTCGGTTACGAGCAGTACTTC	CASSNLGYEQYF	-	-	TRBV7-9	TRBJ2-7
TGTGCCAGCAGTACAGGGGATGGTACTGAAGCTTTCTTT	CASSTGDGTEAFF	-	TRBD1	TRBV2	TRBJ1-1